These 27 T cell receptor beta chains were sequenced from one sample in a study of CD8+ T cells in alopecia areata. Isolated RNA was reverse transcribed into cDNA used as the sequencing template. TCRdb keeps only in-frame clones here, not all; method: immunoSEQ multiplex PCR. The table shows about 250,000 clones, with 60% occurring only once. Indicated treatment: oral pan-JAK inhibitor, 5-10 mg twice daily. Sample: CD4+ T cells sorted from blood, taken around week 52, from a patient treated with tofacitinib. The source is a human donor with alopecia areata.

The rearrangement links TRBV10-3 to TRBJ2-7, with 7 bases matching TRBD1. The CDR3 sequence is 12 residues long. Trimming took 4 bases from V and 3 from J; bases not matched to a gene: 0. From germline, CDR1 is ENHRY and CDR2 SYGVKD. The CDR3 bases are TGTGCCATCAGTGCAGGGGGCTACGAGCAGTACTTC. Its translation: CAISAGGYEQYF.

This clone was detected only a few times. The rearrangement joins TRBV2 to TRBJ2-7; D not certain. The CDR3 runs 12 residues. V was trimmed by 3 bases and J by 7 bases, leaving 10 bases between them. Germline V gene data show CDR1 as SNHLY and CDR2 as FYNNEI. The CDR3 spells CASSDGLGEQYF. CDR3 DNA sequence: TGTGCCAGCAGTGATGGCCTGGGAGAGCAGTACTTC.

This clone was seen more than once but under ten times. The chain recombines TRBV2 with TRBJ2-3; tentatively, D is TRBD2 (5 bases). Germline V gene data show CDR1 as SNHLY and CDR2 as FYNNEI. Trimming took 6 bases from V and 0 from J, leaving 10 bases between them. The CDR3 totals 14 residues. DNA for the CDR3: TGTGCCAGCAGAGCGGAAGCTAGCACAGATACGCAGTATTTT. It encodes CASRAEASTDTQYF.

The chain carries TRBV5-6 and TRBJ1-2; D is unresolved. Looked up from germline, CDR1 is SGHDT and CDR2 is YYEEEE. Trimming pared 1 base from V and 4 bases from J, leaving 8 bases between. The CDR3 extends over 13 amino acids. The CDR3 DNA follows: TGTGCCAGCAGCTTGACTGTAGCCTATGGCTACACCTTC. Protein: CASSLTVAYGYTF.

The chain links TRBV7-3 to TRBJ2-5; the D is unclear. Germline values: CDR1 SGHTA, CDR2 FQGTGA. The CDR3 is 15 residues long. The germline V and J ends were trimmed by 3 bases and 4 bases, with 15 bases remaining between them. The CDR3 loop is CASSLGSFWGETQYF. DNA for the CDR3: TGTGCCAGCAGCTTGGGATCGTTTTGGGGAGAGACCCAGTACTTC.

The chain has TRBV25-1 and TRBJ1-3, with D maybe TRBD1 (5 bases). In germline, CDR1 is MGHDK, CDR2 SYGVNS. V shed 5 bases and J shed 4 bases, with 15 bases lying between them. The CDR3 runs to 15 residues. The CDR3 nucleotides are TGTGCCAGCAGTCCCCAGGGAAATCCCGGAAACACCATATATTTT. Translated: CASSPQGNPGNTIYF.

The genes are TRBV2 and TRBJ2-2, with 11 bases that match TRBD1. CDR1 is SNHLY and CDR2 is FYNNEI in the germline V gene. This CDR3 has 14 amino acids. The J segment lost 6 bases and the V segment lost 6 bases, leaving 3 bases of the junction unmatched. CDR3 residues: CASSRDRGSGELFF. The DNA of the CDR3 is TGTGCCAGCAGCCGGGACAGGGGGTCCGGGGAGCTGTTTTTT.

The V call is TRBV6-1, the J call TRBJ2-1; D is unclear. The CDR3 loop spans 12 amino acids. The V end was cut by 4 bases, the J end by 0 bases, with 1 base between. Looked up from germline, CDR1 is MNHNS and CDR2 is SASEGT. The DNA for the CDR3 is TGTGCCAGCAGTGCCTCCTACAATGAGCAGTTCTTC. Translated: CASSASYNEQFF.

This chain connects TRBV30 to TRBJ1-5, with 7 bases that match TRBD1. Germline V gene lookup returns CDR1 GTSNPN and CDR2 SVGIG (reference sequence). The CDR3 length is 14 residues. V lost 2 bases and J lost 11; bases outside the gene matches: 12. The CDR3 region is CAWSSGTVLGAQHF. DNA of the CDR3: TGTGCCTGGAGTTCGGGGACAGTGCTCGGAGCCCAGCATTTT. The whole variable domain, remainder taken from reference TRBV30 and TRBJ1-5, is SQTIHQWPATLVQPVGSPLSLECTVEGTSNPNLYWYRQAAGRGLQLLFYSVGIGQISSEVPQNLSASRPQDRQFILSSKKLLLSDSGFYLCAWSSGTVLGAQHFGDGTRLSIL.

This chain joins TRBV29-1 and TRBJ1-2; possible D gene TRBD1, 5 bases. Germline V gene sequence: CDR1 SQVTM, CDR2 ANQGSEA. The ends were cut back, 1 base at V and 7 bases at J, with 22 bases in the middle. This CDR3 is 16 amino acids long. CDR3 coding DNA: TGCAGCGTTGAAGGGGGGTTGGGAGCACCGCGCGGTGGCTACACCTTC. It yields the protein CSVEGGLGAPRGGYTF.

This sequence joins TRBV5-6 and TRBJ2-2; D is unclear. The V end lost 4 bases, the J end lost 4 bases, and 8 bases lay between the germline ends. Germline assignment: CDR1 SGHDT and CDR2 YYEEEE. The CDR3 sequence is 13 residues long. CDR3 region: CASSGPSTGELFF. DNA of the CDR3: TGTGCCAGCAGCGGGCCCTCCACCGGGGAGCTGTTTTTT.

The chain uses TRBV20-1 and TRBJ1-2; D gene ambiguous. This CDR3 has 11 amino acids. V shed 2 bases and J shed 7 bases, with 8 bases lying between them. The germline gives CDR1 DFQATT, CDR2 SNEGSKA (reference sequence). The CDR3 here is CSARTVGGYTF. The CDR3, as DNA: TGCAGTGCTAGAACGGTGGGTGGCTACACCTTC.

The rearrangement joins TRBV2 to TRBJ2-7; no firm D call. The ends were cut back, 8 bases at V and 7 bases at J, with 9 bases in the middle. Germline CDR1 reads SNHLY; CDR2 reads FYNNEI. The CDR3 totals 10 residues. The CDR3: CASGLGEQYF. Written as DNA, the CDR3 is TGTGCCAGCGGGTTGGGAGAGCAGTACTTC.

This clone came up once. This sequence joins TRBV6-6 and TRBJ1-6, with D perhaps TRBD1 (5 bases). Trimming shortened V by 2 bases and J by 0 bases, and 5 bases separated the two germline ends. The CDR3 extends over 15 amino acids. In germline, CDR1 is MNHNY, CDR2 SVGAGI (reference sequence). CDR3 sequence: CASSYDSSYNSPLHF. The DNA of the CDR3 is TGTGCCAGCAGTTACGACAGCTCCTATAATTCACCCCTCCACTTT.

The J gene is TRBJ2-5, the V gene TRBV30, with a weak D call TRBD2 (6 bases). Germline V lookup: CDR1 GTSNPN, CDR2 SVGIG (reference sequence). This CDR3 region has 19 residues. Trimming removed 0 bases at V and 3 bases at J, with 26 bases between. CDR3 in DNA: TGTGCCTGGAGTGTAAAGCCCCGCGGGGCCATCAGATGGGAAGAGACCCAGTACTTC. This gives the protein CAWSVKPRGAIRWEETQYF.

This chain joins TRBV18 and TRBJ2-1; D perhaps matches TRBD1 (5 bases). Trimming took 0 bases from V and 5 from J, leaving 8 bases between them. CDR3 length: 14 amino acids. CDR1 and CDR2 from the germline V gene are KGHSH and LQKENI. The CDR3 sequence is CASSPPEGDNEQFF. The CDR3 nucleotides read TGTGCCAGCTCACCACCGGAAGGGGACAATGAGCAGTTCTTC.

The chain recombines TRBV7-6 with TRBJ2-2; 9 positions agree with TRBD1. CDR3 length: 15 amino acids. V dropped 5 bases and J dropped 3; count of bases not matched to a gene: 4. The germline V gene encodes CDR1 SGHVS and CDR2 FNYEAQ. CDR3 nucleotide sequence: TGTGCCAGCAGCCTTAGGACAGGGGACACCGGGGAGCTGTTTTTT. It is translated as CASSLRTGDTGELFF.

V and J are TRBV10-3 and TRBJ2-3; D gene unclear. Trimming took off 7 bases at V and 5 bases at J, with 10 bases between the two ends. This CDR3 is 12 amino acids long. Germline V gene sequence: CDR1 ENHRY, CDR2 SYGVKD. CDR3 nucleotide sequence: TGTGCCATCAAACGGGCTGGAGATACGCAGTATTTT. Its protein is CAIKRAGDTQYF.

The chain uses TRBV30 and TRBJ2-7; 8 positions agree with TRBD1. CDR3 length: 15 amino acids. In germline, CDR1 is GTSNPN, CDR2 SVGIG (reference sequence). V shed 3 bases, J shed 4 bases, and the junction held 11 bases outside the gene matches. DNA of the CDR3: TGTGCCTGGAGAGTCGGAGGACAGGGAAGATACGAGCAGTACTTC. Translating it yields CAWRVGGQGRYEQYF. The full variable domain, completed using reference TRBV30 and TRBJ2-7, is SQTIHQWPATLVQPVGSPLSLECTVEGTSNPNLYWYRQAAGRGLQLLFYSVGIGQISSEVPQNLSASRPQDRQFILSSKKLLLSDSGFYLCAWRVGGQGRYEQYFGPGTRLTVT.

This clone has just a few counts. At one boundary the junction diverges from the germline segment, which might be a read error. This chain uses TRBV7-9 with TRBJ2-3, with TRBD2 matching over 12 bases. CDR3 length: 15 amino acids. The germline CDR1 and CDR2 sequences are SEHNR and FQNEAQ (reference sequence). The CDR3 region is CASSLAGGPTDTQYF. CDR3 DNA: TGTGCCAGCAGCCTAGCGGGGGGGCCCACAGATACGCAGTATTTT.

This clone was seen more than once but under ten times. The genes are TRBV18 and TRBJ1-5; D not certain. Trimming took 1 base from V and 2 from J, leaving 6 bases between them. The CDR3 runs 14 residues. CDR1 and CDR2 from the germline V gene are KGHSH and LQKENI. The CDR3 sequence is CASSPQGRNQPQHF. Here the CDR3 DNA reads TGTGCCAGCTCACCACAGGGCCGCAATCAGCCCCAGCATTTT.

This clone showed up just a few times. The chain employs TRBV29-1 and TRBJ2-3; perhaps TRBD1 as D (6 bases). V lost 4 bases and J lost 4, with 15 bases in between. The CDR3 consists of 14 residues. Germline CDR1 reads SQVTM; CDR2 reads ANQGSEA. The CDR3 loop reads CSVGRVYRADTQYF. CDR3 bases: TGCAGCGTTGGAAGGGTTTACAGGGCAGATACGCAGTATTTT.

This chain links TRBV10-3 with TRBJ1-5; a weak D match, TRBD1 (5 bases). CDR1 ENHRY and CDR2 SYGVKD come from the germline V gene. The CDR3 is 12 amino acids. V lost 11 bases, J lost 5 bases, and 13 bases lay in between. CDR3 DNA sequence: TGTGCCGCTCGGGGCTCGGATCAGCCCCAGCATTTT. Translated, it gives CAARGSDQPQHF.

V and J are TRBV29-1 and TRBJ2-5; D ambiguous. V was trimmed by 5 bases and J by 7 bases, leaving 17 bases between them. Germline values: CDR1 SQVTM, CDR2 ANQGSEA. The CDR3 contains 13 residues. The CDR3 spells CSVMARDVGTQYF. Here the CDR3 DNA reads TGCAGCGTTATGGCTAGGGATGTAGGGACCCAGTACTTC.

This clone was counted only a few times. The chain combines TRBV2 with TRBJ2-5; TRBD2 is a possible D gene (5 bases). This CDR3 spans 13 amino acids. CDR1 is SNHLY and CDR2 is FYNNEI in the germline V gene. Trimming shortened V by 4 bases and J by 3 bases, and 9 bases separated the two germline ends. CDR3 in amino acids: CASSVGLEETQYF. For the CDR3, the DNA is TGTGCCAGCAGTGTCGGACTGGAAGAGACCCAGTACTTC.

The chain couples TRBV30 to TRBJ2-3; 9 bases fit TRBD2. Per the germline V gene, CDR1 is GTSNPN and CDR2 is SVGIG (reference sequence). The ends lost 4 bases at V and 5 bases at J; junction bases unmatched: 10. The CDR3 extends over 15 amino acids. The CDR3: CAWMYRGGARDTQYF. CDR3 bases: TGTGCCTGGATGTACCGCGGGGGGGCCAGAGATACGCAGTATTTT.

This clone was counted only a few times. The chain couples TRBV7-8 to TRBJ2-5; the match to TRBD1 covers 8 bases. The germline CDR1 and CDR2 sequences are SGHVS and FQNEAQ. This CDR3 is built from 14 residues. Losses at the gene ends were 3 bases for V and 3 bases for J; bases not matched to a gene: 3. CDR3 protein: CASSFMTGEETQYF. In DNA, the CDR3 is TGTGCCAGCAGCTTCATGACAGGGGAAGAGACCCAGTACTTC.